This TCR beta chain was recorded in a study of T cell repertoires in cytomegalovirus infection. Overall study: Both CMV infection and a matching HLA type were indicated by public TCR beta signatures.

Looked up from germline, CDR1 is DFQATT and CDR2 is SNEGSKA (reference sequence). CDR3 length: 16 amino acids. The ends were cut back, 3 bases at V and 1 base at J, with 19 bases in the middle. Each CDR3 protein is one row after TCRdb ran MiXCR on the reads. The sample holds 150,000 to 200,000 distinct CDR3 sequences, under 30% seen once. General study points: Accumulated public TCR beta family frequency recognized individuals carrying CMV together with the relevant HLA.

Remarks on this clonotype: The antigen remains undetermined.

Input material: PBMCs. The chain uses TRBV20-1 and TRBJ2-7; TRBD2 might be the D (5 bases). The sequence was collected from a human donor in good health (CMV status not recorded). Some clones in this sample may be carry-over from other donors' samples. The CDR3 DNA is TGCAGTGCTAGTCCCGGGGTCTCAAGTATTTCCTACGAGCAGTACTTC. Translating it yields CSASPGVSSISYEQYF.